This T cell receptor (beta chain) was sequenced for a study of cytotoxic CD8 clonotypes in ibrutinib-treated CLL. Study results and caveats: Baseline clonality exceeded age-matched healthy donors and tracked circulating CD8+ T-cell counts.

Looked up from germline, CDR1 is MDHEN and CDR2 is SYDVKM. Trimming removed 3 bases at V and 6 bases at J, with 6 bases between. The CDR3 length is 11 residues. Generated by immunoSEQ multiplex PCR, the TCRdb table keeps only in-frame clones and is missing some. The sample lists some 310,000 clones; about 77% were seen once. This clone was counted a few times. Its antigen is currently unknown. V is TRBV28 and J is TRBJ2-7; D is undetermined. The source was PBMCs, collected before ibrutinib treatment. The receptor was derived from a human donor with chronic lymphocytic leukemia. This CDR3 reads CASSFPSEQYF. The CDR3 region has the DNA TGTGCCAGCAGTTTCCCCTCCGAGCAGTACTTC.